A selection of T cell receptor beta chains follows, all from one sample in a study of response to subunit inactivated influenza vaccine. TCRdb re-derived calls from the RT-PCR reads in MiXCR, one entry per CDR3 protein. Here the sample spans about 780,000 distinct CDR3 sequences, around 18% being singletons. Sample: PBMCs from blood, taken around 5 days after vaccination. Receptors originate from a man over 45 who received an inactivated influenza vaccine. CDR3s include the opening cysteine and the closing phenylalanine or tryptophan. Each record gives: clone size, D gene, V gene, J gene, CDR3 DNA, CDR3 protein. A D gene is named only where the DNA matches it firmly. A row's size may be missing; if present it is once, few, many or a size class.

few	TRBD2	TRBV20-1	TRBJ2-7	TGCAGTGCTATCAGCGGGGGGAGTACCTACGAGCAGTACTTC	CSAISGGSTYEQYF
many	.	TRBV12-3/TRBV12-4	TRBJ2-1	TGTGCCAGCAGGTCAGGGGAGGGCTCCTACAATGAGCAGTTCTTC	CASRSGEGSYNEQFF
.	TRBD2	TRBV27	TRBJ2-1	TGTGCCAGCAGCCGGGGGAGCGGGAGTCCCAATGAGCAGTTCTTC	CASSRGSGSPNEQFF
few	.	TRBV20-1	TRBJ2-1	TGCAGTGCTAGAGATCTTTTGGGGCACAATGAGCAGTTCTTC	CSARDLLGHNEQFF
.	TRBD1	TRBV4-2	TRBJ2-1	TGTGCCAGCAGCTCCCGACAGGGGGTCTACAATGAGCAGTTCTTC	CASSSRQGVYNEQFF
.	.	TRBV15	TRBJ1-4	TGTGCCACCAGTGGGGTGATGGTGACGGATGAAAAACTGTTTTTT	CATSGVMVTDEKLFF
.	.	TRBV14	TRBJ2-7	TGTGCCAGCAGCCAAAGCCCCCGGCACTACGAGCAGTACTTC	CASSQSPRHYEQYF
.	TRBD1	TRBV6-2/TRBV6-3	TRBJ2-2	TGTGCCAGCAGCGAGAGACAGGGCCGGAACACCGGGGAGCTGTTTTTT	CASSERQGRNTGELFF
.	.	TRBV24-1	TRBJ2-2	TGTGCCACCAGTGATTTGCCCAGGGCGAACACCGGGGAGCTGTTTTTT	CATSDLPRANTGELFF
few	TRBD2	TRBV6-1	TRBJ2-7	TGTGCCTGCCAGCCCCGCGGGGGGTTTTCCTACGAGCAGTACTTC	CACQPRGGFSYEQYF
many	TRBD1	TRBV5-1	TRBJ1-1	TGCGCCAGCAGCAGCCAGGGGGCTAACACTGAAGCTTTCTTT	CASSSQGANTEAFF
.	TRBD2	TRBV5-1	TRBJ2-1	TGCGCCAGCAGCCGTGACAGTAGCGGGAGTTTCAATGAGCAGTTCTTC	CASSRDSSGSFNEQFF
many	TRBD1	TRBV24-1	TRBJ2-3	TGTGCCACCAGTGACACCGGCGACAGGGCTTATACAGATACGCAGTATTTT	CATSDTGDRAYTDTQYF
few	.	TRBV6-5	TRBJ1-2	TGTGCCAGCAGTTACGACGGAGACTATGGCTACACCTTC	CASSYDGDYGYTF
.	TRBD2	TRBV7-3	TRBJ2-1	TGTGCCAGCAGTAAGGCGGGAGCGTTTAATGAGCAGTTCTTC	CASSKAGAFNEQFF
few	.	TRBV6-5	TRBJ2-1	TGTGCCAGCAGTTACTCGAGTGCAGGGGGGCCCCACTACAATGAGCAGTTCTTC	CASSYSSAGGPHYNEQFF
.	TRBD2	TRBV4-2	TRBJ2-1	TGTGCCAGCGGAGCCGGGACTAGCGCCTACAATGAGCAGTTCTTC	CASGAGTSAYNEQFF
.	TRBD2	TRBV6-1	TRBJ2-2	TGTGCCAGCAACCCACGAGGGAGGGGCACCGGGGAGCTGTTTTTT	CASNPRGRGTGELFF
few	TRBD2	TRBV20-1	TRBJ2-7	TGCAGTGCTTGGGGACTAGCTCCGAGCTCCTACGAGCAGTACTTC	CSAWGLAPSSYEQYF
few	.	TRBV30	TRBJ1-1	TGTGCCTGGAGTGCAGGGGTTGAAACTGAAGCTTTCTTT	CAWSAGVETEAFF
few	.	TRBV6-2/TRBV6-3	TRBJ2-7	TGTGCCAGCAGTTACGGGGCAGCTCGCGAGCAGTACTTC	CASSYGAAREQYF
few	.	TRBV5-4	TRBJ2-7	TGTGCCAGCAGTCCGGGACCACTGGGTCAGCAGTACTTC	CASSPGPLGQQYF
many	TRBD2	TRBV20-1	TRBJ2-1	TGCAGTGCCCACGGGGGGACCAGCCAAATCTCCTACAATGAGCAGTTCTTC	CSAHGGTSQISYNEQFF
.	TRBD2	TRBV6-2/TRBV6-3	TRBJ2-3	TGTGCCAGCATTGCTAGCGGGGCAGATACGCAGTATTTT	CASIASGADTQYF
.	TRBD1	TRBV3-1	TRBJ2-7	TGTGCCAGCAGCCAACCGGGACAGGTGAGCTCCTACGAGCAGTACTTC	CASSQPGQVSSYEQYF
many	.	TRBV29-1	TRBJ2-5	TGCAGCGTTGAGCCTTATGGGGCGTTGCAAGAGACCCAGTACTTC	CSVEPYGALQETQYF
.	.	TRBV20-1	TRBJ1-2	TGCAGTGCTAGTTCCCCCGGGGAGCACTATGGCTACACCTTC	CSASSPGEHYGYTF
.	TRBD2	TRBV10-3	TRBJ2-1	TGTGCCATCAGTATAAGCGGGGGGGACTACAATGAGCAGTTCTTC	CAISISGGDYNEQFF
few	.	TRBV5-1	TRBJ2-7	TGCGCCAGCAGCCCTGGGACGGAGGTCCCCAACGAGCAGTACTTC	CASSPGTEVPNEQYF
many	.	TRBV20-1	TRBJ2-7	TGCAGTGCCAGACTGGCTTACGAGCAGTACTTC	CSARLAYEQYF
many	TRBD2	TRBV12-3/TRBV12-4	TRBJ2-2	TGTGCCAGCAGTCTTGGACTAGCGGGAGATCGGGAGCTGTTTTTT	CASSLGLAGDRELFF
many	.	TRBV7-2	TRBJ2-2	TGTGCCAGCAGCCGAATATCCGGGGAGCTGTTTTTT	CASSRISGELFF
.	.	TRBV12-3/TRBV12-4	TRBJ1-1	TGTGCCAGCAGTCCGACCCCGGGCATGAACACTGAAGCTTTCTTT	CASSPTPGMNTEAFF